This T cell receptor (beta chain) was retrieved from a study of regulatory T cells in long-lasting Graves disease. Time point here: newly diagnosed GD, antithyroid drugs for less than 3 months. PBMCs provided the RNA from which the TCR library was made. Blood from the periphery, nine milliliters in all, was drawn into EDTA tubes. Arm-PCR with iRepertoire HTBI primers amplified the CDR3 regions for these TCR beta libraries. TCRdb fed the multiplex PCR reads into MiXCR, producing one record per CDR3 protein. The table lists around 240,000 distinct CDR3 sequences, about 20% of them singletons. This clonotype was picked up many times. The same specimen was also included in a second study, on T cells in Graves' hyperthyroidism and ophthalmopathy. That source notes: Diagnosis of hyperthyroidism was new in patients aged 18 to 65, and its duration was under 2 months. HTBI primers drove first-round RT-PCR of the TCR CDR3. Within blood appeared most thyroid clonotypes that had expanded above 0.001.

This TCR derives from a woman between 25 and 40 years old with Graves disease. The material was peripheral blood mononuclear cells (PBMCs), obtained at new diagnosis, from a patient treated with antithyroid drugs.

CDR3 amino acids: CASSPPDTHIQYF. Written as DNA, the CDR3 is TGTGCCAGCAGCCCCCCGGACACCCACATTCAGTACTTC. The chain is built from TRBV7-2 and TRBJ2-4, with D possibly matching TRBD1 (5 bases). From germline, CDR1 is SGHTA and CDR2 FQGNSA. With 5 bases removed from V and 8 bases from J, the gap between germline ends came to 13 bases. This CDR3 spans 13 amino acids.